The T cell receptor (beta chain) described here comes from a study of human T cells and chemical hapten exposure. Documented time point: pre-sensitization, week 0. Specified treatment: therapeutic diphenylcyclopropenone sensitization with weekly scalp DPC. TCRdb re-analysed the RACE reads in MiXCR, keeping a single row per CDR3 protein. The sample records about 120,000 distinct CDR3 sequences, roughly 12% being singletons. V lost 7 bases to trimming and J lost 3 bases; unmatched junction nucleotides: 8. The CDR3 has 15 residues. Germline-derived CDR1 and CDR2 are SQVTM and ANQGSEA. The chain links TRBV29-1 to TRBJ2-3; 12 bases are shared with TRBD2. Specimen: whole blood, collected in connection with sensitization to the hapten diphenylcyclopropenone (DPC). This clonotype originated in a young woman with alopecia areata. Some clones in this sample may be carry-over from other donors' samples. Here the CDR3 DNA reads TGCAGCGGTGGAACTAGCGGGGGGCCAACAGATACGCAGTATTTT. Translation: CSGGTSGGPTDTQYF.